The 29 T cell receptor beta chains given below trace back to one sample, sequenced in a study of T cells in women clearing cervical HPV infection. Data came from immunoSEQ multiplex PCR; TCRdb stores just in-frame clones and leaves some out. The sample includes tens of thousands of clones. What was sequenced was blood buffy coat. These TCRs come from a woman aged 18 to 75 with a cervical HPV16 infection that either progressed to CIN3+ or cleared (not recorded which).

The covered CDR3 bases are TGTGCCAGCAGCTTGAAAGTGCGGGAG. Its protein product is CASSLKVRE. The entire CDR3 protein is CASSLKVREYTF. V usage is TRBV5-6 and J usage is TRBJ1-2; D unresolved. The CDR3 is cut off 3 residues early in the read; its end comes from the germline J gene. Germline CDR1 SGHDT, CDR2 YYEEEE. This CDR3 is 12 amino acids long.

To note about this clone: From the germline J gene comes the end of the CDR3, since the read stops 3 residues before it. The rearrangement joins TRBV10-1 to TRBJ2-2, with no clear D. V lost 0 bases and J lost 6, with 11 bases in between. The length of the CDR3 is 15 residues. CDR1 WNHNN and CDR2 SYGVQD come from the germline V gene (reference sequence). CDR3 residues: CASSESEGAAGELFF. The sequenced CDR3 bases are TGCGCCAGCAGTGAGTCAGAAGGTGCCGCCGGGGAG.

To note about this clone: The observed sequence ends 3 residues before the CDR3 terminus, with the missing tail filled in from the germline J gene. The J gene is TRBJ2-7, the V gene TRBV13; a possible D gene is TRBD1 (6 bases). The germline V gene encodes CDR1 PRHDT and CDR2 FYEKMQ (reference sequence). The CDR3 is made up of 12 amino acids. Trimming pared 5 bases from V and 6 bases from J, leaving 11 bases between. The sequenced CDR3 bases are TGTGCCAGCAGCGGGACAAGGGTCGAG. Its translation: CASSGTRVE. The complete CDR3 protein is CASSGTRVEQYF.

On this clone: This same CDR3 is encoded by further DNA sequences in the sample. The DNA read from the CDR3 is TGCAGCGTTGATGCAGGGGGAAACACC. As protein: CSVDAGGNT. In full, the CDR3 is CSVDAGGNTIYF. The chain has TRBV29-1 and TRBJ1-3, with D possibly TRBD1 on 5 matching bases. The read finishes 3 residues shy of the CDR3 end, and the germline J gene is used to complete it. The CDR3 length is 12 residues. V lost 3 bases and J 4 bases, leaving 7 bases between the germline ends. Germline CDR1 reads SQVTM; CDR2 reads ANQGSEA.

Comment on this clone: The CDR3 end falls 3 residues outside the read, so it is completed with the germline J gene. The chain links TRBV7-9 to TRBJ1-2; tentative D call: TRBD1 (5 bases). CDR3 length: 13 residues. The germline gives CDR1 SEHNR, CDR2 FQNEAQ (reference sequence). The CDR3 DNA, read in part, is TGTGCCAGCAGCGCCTCGCGGGACTACGAC. Its translation: CASSASRDYD. In full, the CDR3 is CASSASRDYDYTF.

Comments on this clone: The read halts 3 residues ahead of the CDR3 end, with the missing end drawn from the germline J gene. The chain links TRBV5-4 to TRBJ1-4, with a weak D call TRBD1 (5 bases). V was shortened by 3 bases and J by 4 bases, with 16 bases between the two germline ends. Germline V gene data show CDR1 as SGHNT and CDR2 as YYREEE (reference sequence). This CDR3 has 16 amino acids. The CDR3 bases that were read are TGTGCCAGCAGCTCTCAGTCTGACAGCCTTAATGAAAAA. Amino acid sequence: CASSSQSDSLNEK. The CDR3, in full, reads CASSSQSDSLNEKLFF. Complete variable domain (other parts from reference TRBV5-4 and TRBJ1-4): ETGVTQSPTHLIKTRGQQVTLRCSSQSGHNTVSWYQQALGQGPQFIFQYYREEENGRGNFPPRFSGLQFPNYSSELNVNALELDDSALYLCASSSQSDSLNEKLFFGSGTQLSVL.

As for this clone: The read ends 3 residues shy of where the CDR3 ends; the end is completed using the germline J gene. The chain uses TRBV12-3 or TRBV12-4 and TRBJ2-1, with D possibly matching TRBD2 (6 bases). This CDR3 is 15 amino acids long. Trimming left V 7 bases short and J 9 bases short, with 22 bases between. CDR3 loop: CASTGGTATLSEQFF. CDR3 DNA (partial): TGTGCCAGCACTGGGGGGACCGCCACGTTAAGTGAG.

About this clone: One end of the junction is discordant with germline, which a read error may explain. The read comes to an end 3 residues before the CDR3 does, leaving the germline J gene to fill in the end. The J gene is TRBJ2-2, the V gene TRBV30; the match to TRBD2 covers 10 bases. This CDR3 is 14 amino acids long. CDR1 is GTSNPN, CDR2 SVGIG, per germline (reference sequence). The chain's CDR3 is CAWRGLANAGELFF. The part of the CDR3 DNA that was read is TGTGCCTGGAGGGGACTAGCGAACGCCGGGGAG.

A note on this clone: The read ends 3 residues shy of where the CDR3 ends; the end is completed using the germline J gene. This chain links TRBV7-9 with TRBJ2-2, with D possibly matching TRBD1 (5 bases). The CDR3 consists of 15 residues. The V and J ends lost 5 bases and 6 bases respectively, with 16 bases between them. Germline loops: CDR1 SEHNR, CDR2 FQNEAQ (reference sequence). The part of the CDR3 DNA that was read is TGTGCCAGCAGCAAATTAGGGGCAGGAGCCGGGGAG. It translates to CASSKLGAGAGE. Given in full, the CDR3 is CASSKLGAGAGELFF.

With regard to this clone: The CDR3 end falls 3 residues outside the read, so it is completed with the germline J gene. The chain carries TRBV18 and TRBJ1-1, with no clear D. Germline CDR1 and CDR2: KGHSH and LQKENI. The CDR3 totals 14 residues. CDR3 protein: CASSPSGSKDEAFF. The covered CDR3 bases are TGTGCCAGCTCACCTAGCGGGAGTAAGGATGAG.

As regards this clone: The CDR3 goes on 3 residues after the read ends, and that part is filled in from the germline J gene. The gene calls are TRBV7-9 and TRBJ1-1, with 7 nucleotides matching TRBD1. Germline V gene sequence: CDR1 SEHNR, CDR2 FQNEAQ (reference sequence). Trimming cost V 3 bases and J 5 bases; bases outside gene matches: 6. The CDR3 covers 14 residues. The CDR3 bases that were read are TGTGCCAGCAGCTTGGGGACAGACCAAACTGAA. This gives the protein CASSLGTDQTE. The entire CDR3 sequence reads CASSLGTDQTEAFF.

The part of the CDR3 DNA that was read is TGCGCCAGCAGCCCCCTAGCGGGAACCTACGAG. As protein: CASSPLAGTYE. The full CDR3 protein reads CASSPLAGTYEQYF. The J gene is TRBJ2-7, the V gene TRBV4-1; 9 bases are shared with TRBD2. The missing CDR3 end, 3 residues past where the read stops, is filled in from the germline J gene. Germline V gives CDR1 MGHRA, CDR2 YSYEKL. This CDR3 has 14 amino acids. V lost 4 bases, J lost 2 bases, and 3 bases stayed unmatched.

In regard to this clone: The read ends 3 residues shy of where the CDR3 ends; the end is completed using the germline J gene. V gene TRBV28 combines with J gene TRBJ1-2; D possibly corresponds to TRBD1 (6 bases). Germline CDR1 is MDHEN and CDR2 is SYDVKM. Trimming took off 2 bases at V and 3 bases at J, with 7 bases between the two ends. This CDR3 has 13 amino acids. The CDR3 here is CASSLAGDYGYTF. The part of the CDR3 DNA that was read is TGTGCCAGCAGTTTAGCAGGGGACTATGGC.

A remark on this clone: The sequenced fragment ends 3 residues before the CDR3 boundary, so the rest is inferred from the germline J gene. This sequence joins TRBV6-2 or TRBV6-3 and TRBJ2-1; 9 bases agree with TRBD1. The junction had 4 bases not matched to a gene; V was cut back by 5 bases and J by 5 bases. The CDR3 runs 14 residues. Looked up from germline, CDR1 is MNHEY and CDR2 is SVGEGT. CDR3 DNA, as far as it was read: TGTGCCAGCAGTGGACAGGGGTGGGACAATGAG. It translates to CASSGQGWDNE. Given in full, the CDR3 is CASSGQGWDNEQFF.

Concerning this clone itself: With the read ending 3 residues before the CDR3 end, the germline J gene is used to fill in that end. The rearrangement uses TRBV2 and TRBJ2-3; tentatively, D is TRBD2 (6 bases). This CDR3 is built from 14 residues. Germline V gives CDR1 SNHLY, CDR2 FYNNEI. V was cut by 6 bases and J by 6 bases, with 16 bases left in between. The CDR3: CASRPVGGVDTQYF. The CDR3 DNA, read in part, is TGTGCCAGCAGGCCGGTGGGCGGGGTTGATACG.

For this clone: The read comes to an end 3 residues before the CDR3 does, leaving the germline J gene to fill in the end. The chain joins TRBV2 to TRBJ1-2, with 10 bases lining up with TRBD1. V was pared by 2 bases and J by 4 bases, with 10 bases of the junction left unmatched. The germline V gene has CDR1 SNHLY and CDR2 FYNNEI. The CDR3 runs 17 residues. The sequenced part of the CDR3 DNA is TGTGCCAGCAGTGAAAGGCGCGGGACAGGGGTTTCCTATGGC. As protein: CASSERRGTGVSYG. The CDR3 in its entirety is CASSERRGTGVSYGYTF.

Note on this clone: Read coverage stops 3 residues before the CDR3 terminus; the germline J gene supplies the remainder. Distinct nucleotide sequences in the sample also encode this CDR3. The V call is TRBV20-1, the J call TRBJ1-3; a possible D gene is TRBD1 (6 bases). CDR1 is DFQATT and CDR2 is SNEGSKA in the germline V gene (reference sequence). V shed 6 bases and J shed 4 bases, with 16 bases lying between them. There are 14 residues in the CDR3. This CDR3 is CSAYGTGLGNTIYF. CDR3 DNA (partial): TGCAGTGCCTACGGAACAGGGTTGGGAAACACC.

On this clone itself: Read sequence stops 3 residues before the CDR3 end, and the germline J gene provides the missing end. The chain has TRBV7-9 and TRBJ1-2, with 7 bases fitting TRBD1. CDR1 and CDR2 from the germline V gene are SEHNR and FQNEAQ (reference sequence). CDR3 size: 14 residues. The CDR3 bases that were read are TGTGCCAGCAGCTTAGAGGGAGGGGGCTACGAC. Amino acid sequence: CASSLEGGGYD. The full CDR3 is CASSLEGGGYDYTF.

Of note for this clone: The read ends 3 residues before the CDR3 terminus; that terminus is restored from the germline J gene. The same CDR3 is also encoded by other DNA sequences in this sample. V and J are TRBV7-8 and TRBJ1-3; no clear D gene. Germline lookup yields CDR1 SGHVS and CDR2 FQNEAQ. Trimming stripped 1 base from V and 0 bases from J, with 10 bases between. The CDR3 sequence is 16 residues long. CDR3 region: CASSLGRGSSGNTIYF. The CDR3 DNA, read in part, is TGTGCCAGCAGCTTAGGCCGAGGGTCCTCTGGAAACACC.

As for this clone: The observed sequence ends 3 residues before the CDR3 terminus, with the missing tail filled in from the germline J gene. The chain carries TRBV18 and TRBJ1-3; weak D call: TRBD1 (6 bases). The CDR3 runs to 17 residues. Germline V gene lookup returns CDR1 KGHSH and CDR2 LQKENI. V lost 2 bases and J lost 2, with 16 bases in between. This CDR3 is CASSPTSDRAPGNTIYF. CDR3 bases read: TGTGCCAGCTCACCAACCTCGGACAGAGCCCCTGGAAACACC.

Details on this clone: The read terminates 3 residues ahead of where the CDR3 ends, so the germline J gene completes it. This rearrangement joins TRBV27 to TRBJ2-7, with a possible D match to TRBD2 (6 bases). Looked up from germline, CDR1 is MNHEY and CDR2 is SMNVEV (reference sequence). V was trimmed by 5 bases and J by 3 bases, leaving 14 bases between them. This CDR3 contains 14 residues. The CDR3 region is CASSHGTDYYEQYF. Incomplete CDR3 DNA: TGTGCCAGCAGTCACGGGACGGACTACTACGAG.

A word on this clone: The read ends 3 residues early relative to the CDR3; the germline J gene fills the gap. The V and J genes are TRBV28 and TRBJ2-1, with 9 bases aligning to TRBD1. The CDR3 sequence is 15 residues long. The V and J ends lost 6 bases and 3 bases, in that order; junction bases with no gene match: 6. The V gene's germline CDR1 is MDHEN and CDR2 SYDVKM. CDR3 DNA, as far as it was read: TGTGCCAGCAGGAGCCCGACAGGGGGCTACAATGAG. As protein: CASRSPTGGYNE. The full CDR3 sequence reads CASRSPTGGYNEQFF. Supplemented by reference TRBV28 and TRBJ2-1, the full variable domain reads DVKVTQSSRYLVKRTGEKVFLECVQDMDHENMFWYRQDPGLGLRLIYFSYDVKMKEKGDIPEGYSVSREKKERFSLILESASTNQTSMYLCASRSPTGGYNEQFFGPGTRLTVL.

Notes on this clone: The sequenced fragment ends 3 residues before the CDR3 boundary, so the rest is inferred from the germline J gene. The rearrangement uses TRBV19 and TRBJ1-1; 7 nucleotides match TRBD1. The CDR3 consists of 14 residues. Germline V gene data show CDR1 as LNHDA and CDR2 as SQIVND (reference sequence). Losses at the gene ends were 7 bases for V and 2 bases for J; bases not matched to a gene: 7. The CDR3 loop reads CASTLGQLNTEAFF. The sequenced part of the CDR3 DNA is TGTGCCAGTACCCTGGGACAGCTCAACACTGAA.

Turning to this clone: The read ends 3 residues before the CDR3 terminus; that terminus is restored from the germline J gene. This chain joins TRBV2 and TRBJ2-7; TRBD1 is a possible D gene (6 bases). Deletions cut 6 bases from V and 0 bases from J, with 15 bases between. CDR3 length: 15 residues. Germline CDR1 reads SNHLY; CDR2 reads FYNNEI. CDR3 residues: CASRWEEGDSYEQYF. CDR3 DNA, as far as it was read: TGTGCCAGCAGGTGGGAAGAGGGGGACTCCTACGAG.

Remarks on this clone: The read ends 3 residues before the CDR3 terminus; that terminus is restored from the germline J gene. The chain has TRBV19 and TRBJ1-2, with 9 bases fitting TRBD1. Germline values: CDR1 LNHDA, CDR2 SQIVND (reference sequence). This CDR3 spans 14 amino acids. The CDR3 bases that were read are TGTGCCAGTAGTGAACAGGGGGCAGGTTCTGAC. Translated: CASSEQGAGSD. The full CDR3 is CASSEQGAGSDYTF.

Worth noting for this clone: The DNA ends 3 residues before the CDR3 does, and the rest of the CDR3 is filled in from the germline J gene. The chain employs TRBV2 and TRBJ2-7, with 8 bases lining up with TRBD1. CDR3 length equals 13 residues. With 10 bases clipped from V and 0 bases from J, the junction kept 5 bases outside the gene matches. CDR1 is SNHLY and CDR2 is FYNNEI in the germline V gene. The CDR3 DNA, read in part, is TGTGCCACCGGAGGACAGGGCTCCTACGAG. Translated: CATGGQGSYE. The complete CDR3 sequence is CATGGQGSYEQYF. Looking up the rest from reference TRBV2 and TRBJ2-7 gives the full variable domain: EPEVTQTPSHQVTQMGQEVILRCVPISNHLYFYWYRQILGQKVEFLVSFYNNEISEKSEIFDDQFSVERPDGSNFTLKIRSTKLEDSAMYFCATGGQGSYEQYFGPGTRLTVT.

With regard to this clone: The read ends 3 residues before the CDR3 terminus; that terminus is restored from the germline J gene. This chain uses TRBV7-6 with TRBJ1-2; perhaps TRBD1 as D (5 bases). The CDR3 runs 17 residues. Looked up from germline, CDR1 is SGHVS and CDR2 is FNYEAQ. The CDR3 reads CASSPRVRTTGSHDYTF. CDR3 DNA, as far as it was read: TGTGCCAGCAGCCCTAGGGTGAGGACAACAGGATCCCACGAC.

In the case of this clone: The read terminates 3 residues ahead of where the CDR3 ends, so the germline J gene completes it. The rearrangement links TRBV19 to TRBJ1-6; 9 nucleotides line up with TRBD1. The germline V gene encodes CDR1 LNHDA and CDR2 SQIVND (reference sequence). CDR3 size: 14 residues. J gave up 4 bases and V 6 bases, and 1 base lay outside the gene matches. The CDR3 is CASSGQGYNSPLHF. The sequenced CDR3 bases are TGTGCCAGTAGCGGACAGGGGTATAATTCACCC.

Concerning this clone: The read ends 3 residues early relative to the CDR3; the germline J gene fills the gap. The chain uses TRBV12-3 or TRBV12-4 and TRBJ1-2, with TRBD1 as a possible D gene (5 bases). CDR3 size: 12 residues. The CDR3 is CASSPGGSGYTF. The sequenced part of the CDR3 DNA is TGTGCCAGCAGTCCGGGGGGGAGCGGC.